What follows is one T cell receptor (beta chain) and its context. Antigen specificity is unknown. Both 60 Vbeta primers and 13 Jbeta primers went into the PCR. The table came from immunoSEQ multiplex PCR; TCRdb's copy has only in-frame clones and leaves some out. The sample consists of 150,000 to 170,000 clones, around 80% of them appearing once. The donors were healthy bone marrow donors. The data originate from a study of cytomegalovirus exposure and HLA in healthy donors. The CDR3 consists of 14 residues. V was shortened by 5 bases and J by 1 base, with 11 bases between the two germline ends. CDR1 and CDR2 (germline): MNHEY, SVGAGI. Study results and caveats: A later analysis linked a missense DCLRE1C variant to TCR beta V- and J-gene trimming. Later examination showed HLA-associated TCR beta chains had greater clonal expansion than equally common others.

This sequence joins TRBV6-5 and TRBJ1-1, with D perhaps TRBD1 (5 bases). The specimen was PBMCs. This TCR was recovered from a man younger than 35 in good health and CMV-seronegative. This CDR3 reads CASSARQQNTEAFF. The CDR3 bases are TGTGCCAGCAGTGCGAGACAGCAGAACACTGAAGCTTTCTTT.